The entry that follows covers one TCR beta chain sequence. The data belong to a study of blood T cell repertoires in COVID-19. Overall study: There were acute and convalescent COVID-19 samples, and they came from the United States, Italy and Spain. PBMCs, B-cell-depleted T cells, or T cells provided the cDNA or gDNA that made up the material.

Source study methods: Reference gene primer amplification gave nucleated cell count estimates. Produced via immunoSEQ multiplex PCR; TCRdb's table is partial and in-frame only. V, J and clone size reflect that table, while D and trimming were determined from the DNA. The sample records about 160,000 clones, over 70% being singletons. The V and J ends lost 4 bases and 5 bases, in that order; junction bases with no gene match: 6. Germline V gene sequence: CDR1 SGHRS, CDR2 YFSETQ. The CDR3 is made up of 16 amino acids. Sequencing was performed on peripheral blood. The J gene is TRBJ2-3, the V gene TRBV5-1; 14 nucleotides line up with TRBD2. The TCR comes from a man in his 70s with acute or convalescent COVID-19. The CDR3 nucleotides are TGCGCCAGCAGCCGGACTAGCGGGGGGAAGCGAGATACGCAGTATTTT. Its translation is CASSRTSGGKRDTQYF.